This TCR beta chain emerged from a study of blood T cell repertoires in COVID-19. Study-wide context: Whether acute or convalescent, the COVID-19 samples came from the United States, Italy and Spain. Sources were T cells, B-cell-depleted T cells, or PBMCs; the material itself was cDNA or gDNA.

Participant-reported clinical history was the basis for cohort assignment. This CDR3 contains 17 residues. Germline CDR1 and CDR2: MDHEN and SYDVKM. V lost 5 bases to trimming and J lost 1 base; unmatched junction nucleotides: 11. This clone was counted a single time. In the authors' workflow: Estimated nucleated cell counts came from reference gene primer amplification. Measured with immunoSEQ multiplex PCR; TCRdb has only the in-frame clones, and not every one. D and trimming were read from the DNA, whereas the V and J calls and clone size are those reported in that table. The data show roughly 250,000 clones, roughly 88% seen once.

Material for sequencing was PBMCs or T cells enriched from blood (not recorded which). The chain carries TRBV28 and TRBJ2-1; 7 bases fit TRBD1. This receptor was taken from a woman aged 40 to 50 with acute COVID-19. The CDR3 DNA reads TGTGCCAGCAGTGAGCCACAGGGGATGACGTCCTACAATGAGCAGTTCTTC. It specifies CASSEPQGMTSYNEQFF.